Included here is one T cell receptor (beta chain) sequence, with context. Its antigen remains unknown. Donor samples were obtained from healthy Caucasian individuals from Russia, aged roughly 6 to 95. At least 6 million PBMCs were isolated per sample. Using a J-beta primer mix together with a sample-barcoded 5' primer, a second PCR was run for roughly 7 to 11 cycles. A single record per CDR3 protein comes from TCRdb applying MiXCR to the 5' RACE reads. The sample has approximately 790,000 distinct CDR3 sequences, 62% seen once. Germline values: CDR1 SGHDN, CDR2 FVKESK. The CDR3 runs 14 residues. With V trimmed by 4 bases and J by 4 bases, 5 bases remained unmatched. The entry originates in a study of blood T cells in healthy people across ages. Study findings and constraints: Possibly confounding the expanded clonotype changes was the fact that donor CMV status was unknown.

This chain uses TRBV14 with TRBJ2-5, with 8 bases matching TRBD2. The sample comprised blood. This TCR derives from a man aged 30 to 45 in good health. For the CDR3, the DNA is TGTGCCAGCAGCCGCGGGACTAGGGGAGAGACCCAGTACTTC. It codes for CASSRGTRGETQYF.